This entry lists 32 T cell receptor beta chains sequenced from one sample in a study of T cells in Graves' hyperthyroidism and ophthalmopathy. It was RNA transcripts that yielded the amplified TCR beta CDR3 regions. HTBI primers drove first-round RT-PCR of the TCR CDR3. TCRdb redid the calling of the multiplex PCR reads with MiXCR, one entry per CDR3 protein. In the table there are approximately 610,000 distinct CDR3 sequences, 16% of which are singletons. The source material was blood. The receptors derive from a woman aged 18-35 years with Graves' hyperthyroidism.

A note on this clonotype: A much larger clone lies one base from this, so it may be a read error. The gene calls are TRBV12-3 or TRBV12-4 and TRBJ2-1; D is uncertain. This CDR3 is built from 14 residues. Trimming pared 3 bases from V and 3 bases from J, leaving 9 bases between. CDR3 nucleotides: TGTGCCAGCAGTTTTGGTCAGCACTACAATGAGCAGTTCTTC. Amino acid sequence: CASSFGQHYNEQFF.

Only a few counts were recorded for this clonotype. The chain has TRBV7-9 and TRBJ2-5, with TRBD1 identical over 8 bases. The CDR3 is 17 residues long. V lost 6 bases, J lost 2 bases, and 14 bases stayed unmatched. CDR1 SEHNR and CDR2 FQNEAQ come from the germline V gene (reference sequence). Here the CDR3 reads CASRGGRTGRTQETQYF. DNA for the CDR3: TGTGCCAGCAGGGGAGGCCGGACAGGGAGAACTCAAGAGACCCAGTACTTC.

This clonotype was observed a handful of times. The chain couples TRBV29-1 to TRBJ2-2; D may correspond to TRBD1 or TRBD2 (7 bases each). The CDR3 totals 13 residues. V was pared by 7 bases and J by 5 bases, with 14 bases between. CDR1 and CDR2 (germline): SQVTM, ANQGSEA. In nucleotides, the CDR3 is TGCAGCGCTCTGCAGGGGGGGACCGGGGAGCTGTTTTTT. It translates to CSALQGGTGELFF.

This clonotype was seen ten or more times. The rearrangement uses TRBV14 and TRBJ2-7, with 9 positions matching TRBD1. Trimming at V came to 1 base and at J to 3 bases, leaving 7 bases not matched to a gene. The CDR3 has 16 amino acids. CDR1 is SGHDN and CDR2 is FVKESK in the germline V gene. In nucleotides, the CDR3 is TGTGCCAGCAGCCAAGGCCCGGGACAGGGAGACTACGAGCAGTACTTC. It specifies CASSQGPGQGDYEQYF.

This clonotype occurred many times. The chain combines TRBV28 with TRBJ2-7, with TRBD1 matching over 7 bases. This CDR3 is built from 13 residues. J was trimmed by 4 bases and V by 7 bases; bases with no gene match: 7. Germline V gene sequence: CDR1 MDHEN, CDR2 SYDVKM. The CDR3 bases are TGTGCCAGCACCACAACAGGGGCTTACGAGCAGTACTTC. Translated: CASTTTGAYEQYF.

There are many counts of this clonotype. The chain is built from TRBV28 and TRBJ1-2; TRBD1 is a possible D gene (6 bases). Germline CDR1 is MDHEN and CDR2 is SYDVKM. The length of the CDR3 is 15 residues. The V end lost 6 bases, the J end lost 4 bases, and 18 bases lay between the germline ends. The CDR3 loop is CASRPGTFGSYGYTF. CDR3 in DNA: TGTGCCAGCAGACCCGGGACATTCGGCAGCTATGGCTACACCTTC.

About this clonotype: This may arise from a read error, as a much more abundant clone is one base away. The gene calls are TRBV12-3 or TRBV12-4 and TRBJ2-1; 9 nucleotides line up with TRBD2. The CDR3 extends over 15 amino acids. With V trimmed by 6 bases and J by 9 bases, 12 bases remained unmatched. The CDR3 region has the DNA TGTGCCAGCAGGGGACTAGCTCGGATACCCAGTGAGCAGTTCTTC. As protein: CASRGLARIPSEQFF.

The V call is TRBV9, the J call TRBJ2-3; 7 bases match TRBD2. CDR3 length: 15 residues. Trimming took 5 bases from V and 4 from J; bases not matched to a gene: 10. Germline assignment: CDR1 SGDLS and CDR2 YYNGEE. CDR3 amino acids: CASSPPAGAADTQYF. CDR3 nucleotides: TGTGCCAGCAGTCCGCCGGCGGGAGCTGCAGATACGCAGTATTTT.

Concerning this clonotype itself: Possible read error: a much larger clone is one base away. The genes are TRBV12-3 or TRBV12-4 and TRBJ2-5; no clear D. The CDR3 consists of 13 residues. CDR3 nucleotides: TGTGCCAGCAGTTTTCCCGTCCAAGAGGCCCAGTACTTC. Its translation: CASSFPVQEAQYF.

V and J are TRBV5-5 and TRBJ2-7; D is uncertain. This CDR3 has 15 amino acids. Germline CDR1 reads SGHKS; CDR2 reads YYEKEE (reference sequence). The V and J ends lost 0 bases and 1 base respectively, with 11 bases between them. CDR3 DNA sequence: TGTGCCAGCAGCTTGGAGGCTCCGGGTTCCTACGAGCAGTACTTC. Translation gives CASSLEAPGSYEQYF.

This rearrangement joins TRBV7-9 to TRBJ2-2; 10 bases fit TRBD2. The trim removed 6 bases at V and 3 bases at J, leaving 10 bases unmatched. The germline CDR1 and CDR2 sequences are SEHNR and FQNEAQ (reference sequence). This CDR3 contains 17 residues. The CDR3 bases are TGTGCCAGCAGTCCCGGGACTAGCGAGTTACACACCGGGGAGCTGTTTTTT. Its translation: CASSPGTSELHTGELFF.

This clonotype was counted many times. V gene TRBV6-1 combines with J gene TRBJ2-2; D perhaps matches TRBD2 (6 bases). Germline V gives CDR1 MNHNS, CDR2 SASEGT. The CDR3 spans 15 residues. Trimming pared 5 bases from V and 2 bases from J, leaving 12 bases between. The CDR3 nucleotides are TGTGCCAGCAGTCAACTAGCTGATAACACCGGGGAGCTGTTTTTT. Its translation is CASSQLADNTGELFF.

This clonotype showed up many times. This rearrangement joins TRBV28 to TRBJ1-1; D is unclear. The CDR3 sequence is 14 residues long. Trimming left V 6 bases short and J 1 base short, with 12 bases between. The germline gives CDR1 MDHEN, CDR2 SYDVKM. The CDR3 protein is CASSYGYKNTEAFF. The CDR3 nucleotides read TGTGCCAGCAGCTACGGGTATAAGAACACTGAAGCTTTCTTT.

This clonotype was seen repeatedly, ten times or more. J is TRBJ1-5 and V is TRBV10-3, with D maybe TRBD1 (6 bases). Trimming pared 5 bases from V and 5 bases from J, leaving 10 bases between. Germline CDR1 ENHRY, CDR2 SYGVKD. The CDR3 length is 13 residues. The CDR3 nucleotides are TGTGCCATCAGTTTACAGGGAGATCAGCCCCAGCATTTT. Translated: CAISLQGDQPQHF.

Worth noting for this clonotype: It may be a read error: a sequence one base away is much more abundant. This chain uses TRBV20-1 with TRBJ1-5, with a weak D call TRBD1 (6 bases). Germline values: CDR1 DFQATT, CDR2 SNEGSKA (reference sequence). The CDR3 contains 15 residues. The CDR3: CSASRQDLSNQSQHF. CDR3 in DNA: TGCAGTGCTAGTCGACAGGACCTTAGCAATCAGTCCCAGCATTTT.

Ten or more counts support this clonotype. The J gene is TRBJ1-4, the V gene TRBV28, with unresolved D. Germline V CDR1 and CDR2: MDHEN, SYDVKM. Trimming shortened V by 6 bases and J by 2 bases, and 16 bases separated the two germline ends. This CDR3 contains 16 residues. CDR3 DNA sequence: TGTGCCAGCAGAACGGACTTCCCGGCCACTAATGAAAAACTGTTTTTT. Amino acids: CASRTDFPATNEKLFF.

This clonotype was observed at least ten times. The junction departs from the called germline gene at one end, perhaps through a read error. This rearrangement joins TRBV2 to TRBJ2-3, with TRBD1 matching 7 bases. The CDR3 totals 13 residues. Per germline, CDR1 SNHLY and CDR2 FYNNEI. The CDR3 DNA reads TGTGCCAGTAGTGGGACAGTACGAGATACGCAGTATTTT. Amino acid sequence: CASSGTVRDTQYF. Complete variable domain (other parts from reference TRBV2 and TRBJ2-3): EPEVTQTPSHQVTQMGQEVILRCVPISNHLYFYWYRQILGQKVEFLVSFYNNEISEKSEIFDDQFSVERPDGSNFTLKIRSTKLEDSAMYFCASSGTVRDTQYFGPGTRLTVL.

This clonotype was seen at least ten times. The rearrangement joins TRBV15 to TRBJ1-1; 9 positions match TRBD1. This CDR3 is built from 16 residues. The V and J ends lost 0 bases and 5 bases, in that order; junction bases with no gene match: 7. Germline CDR1 is LNHNV and CDR2 is YYDKDF (reference sequence). As DNA, the CDR3 is TGTGCCACCAGCAGAGATTTGACAGGGGGTGGTACTGAAGCTTTCTTT. Protein sequence: CATSRDLTGGGTEAFF.

V usage is TRBV19 and J usage is TRBJ1-6, with 8 positions matching TRBD1. CDR3 length: 15 amino acids. CDR1 is LNHDA and CDR2 is SQIVND in the germline V gene (reference sequence). J lost 6 bases, V lost 7 bases, and 8 bases had no gene match. The CDR3, as DNA: TGTGCCAGTACCTCGGACAGGGCGGGTAATTCACCCCTCCACTTT. The encoded protein is CASTSDRAGNSPLHF.

Ten or more counts support this clonotype. The CDR3 spells CASSSSGASSYNEQFF. The CDR3 DNA sequence: TGTGCCAGCAGCAGTAGCGGGGCGAGCTCCTACAATGAGCAGTTCTTC. The gene calls are TRBV6-8 and TRBJ2-1; 8 nucleotides agree with TRBD2. The length of the CDR3 is 16 residues. Germline CDR1 MNHGY, CDR2 SAAAGT. J was trimmed by 0 bases and V by 6 bases; bases with no gene match: 7.

In this sample, this clonotype turned up many times. This sequence joins TRBV20-1 and TRBJ1-2; unclear D gene. CDR3 size: 13 residues. Trimming took off 3 bases at V and 4 bases at J, with 12 bases between the two ends. Germline lookup yields CDR1 DFQATT and CDR2 SNEGSKA (reference sequence). The CDR3 region is CSARAGYFYGYTF. Here the CDR3 DNA reads TGCAGTGCTAGGGCGGGGTATTTCTATGGCTACACCTTC.

This chain connects TRBV7-9 to TRBJ2-5, with 13 bases fitting TRBD2. V was clipped by 5 bases and J by 5 bases; unmatched bases: 5. There are 15 residues in the CDR3. CDR1 and CDR2 from the germline V gene are SEHNR and FQNEAQ (reference sequence). As DNA, the CDR3 is TGTGCCAGCAGCACTAGCGGGAGGGACGTTGAGACCCAGTACTTC. Its translation is CASSTSGRDVETQYF.

The gene calls are TRBV4-1 and TRBJ1-6, with 9 positions matching TRBD1. Germline-derived CDR1 and CDR2 are MGHRA and YSYEKL. The length of the CDR3 is 17 residues. V gave up 4 bases and J gave up 5 bases; unmatched junction bases: 9. CDR3 coding DNA: TGCGCCAGCAGCCCGCACCCGGGACAGGGACATAATTCACCCCTCCACTTT. Translated, it gives CASSPHPGQGHNSPLHF.

This clonotype was picked up many times. CDR3 residues: CSAGTSGRTSTDTQYF. The CDR3 coding sequence is TGCAGTGCTGGGACTAGCGGTCGAACTAGCACAGATACGCAGTATTTT. V and J are TRBV20-1 and TRBJ2-3; 11 bases fit TRBD2. The CDR3 consists of 16 residues. Germline V CDR1 and CDR2: DFQATT, SNEGSKA (reference sequence). Trimming at V came to 5 bases and at J to 0 bases, leaving 7 bases not matched to a gene.

This chain connects TRBV5-1 to TRBJ2-5; possible D gene TRBD2, 6 bases. CDR3 length: 12 amino acids. The germline CDR1 and CDR2 sequences are SGHRS and YFSETQ. V dropped 5 bases and J dropped 3 bases, with 8 bases sitting between them. The CDR3 loop is CASRSGEETQYF. CDR3 nucleotides: TGCGCCAGCAGATCGGGGGAAGAGACCCAGTACTTC.

The rearrangement links TRBV7-9 to TRBJ2-4; D gene uncertain. This CDR3 is 16 amino acids long. V was shortened by 1 base and J by 2 bases, with 12 bases between the two germline ends. The V gene's germline CDR1 is SEHNR and CDR2 FQNEAQ (reference sequence). The DNA of the CDR3 is TGTGCCAGCAGCTTAGGAATCGGTGACACCAAAAACATTCAGTACTTC. This gives the protein CASSLGIGDTKNIQYF.

The chain uses TRBV28 and TRBJ1-2, with D unclear. Germline lookup yields CDR1 MDHEN and CDR2 SYDVKM. Trimming removed 2 bases from V and 9 bases from J, with 4 bases in between. The CDR3 has 10 amino acids. The CDR3 region is CASSLTRYTF. CDR3 nucleotide sequence: TGTGCCAGCAGTTTAACTCGCTACACCTTC.

J is TRBJ2-7 and V is TRBV6-2 or TRBV6-3; D is possibly TRBD2 (7 bases). Between the trimmed V and J ends, which lost 4 bases and 6 bases, there was a span of 13 bases. Germline CDR1 MNHEY, CDR2 SVGEGT. This CDR3 is built from 13 residues. The CDR3 protein is CASSLGGRAEQYF. The DNA for the CDR3 is TGTGCCAGCAGTTTGGGGGGGCGGGCCGAGCAGTACTTC.

The rearrangement joins TRBV28 to TRBJ2-7, with D possibly being TRBD1 (6 bases). Trimming removed 10 bases at V and 0 bases at J, with 25 bases between. This CDR3 is built from 17 residues. Germline V gene sequence: CDR1 MDHEN, CDR2 SYDVKM. The CDR3 reads CATALDHRARSSYEQYF. The CDR3 DNA sequence: TGTGCCACCGCCTTAGACCACAGGGCGAGGAGCTCCTACGAGCAGTACTTC.

This chain uses TRBV30 with TRBJ1-4, with D uncertain. The CDR3 consists of 13 residues. CDR1 and CDR2 (germline): GTSNPN, SVGIG (reference sequence). V was clipped by 2 bases and J by 11 bases, with 15 bases between them. CDR3 bases: TGTGCCTGGAGTCCCCGTGGCGTAGGGAAACTGTTTTTT. Translated, it gives CAWSPRGVGKLFF. The full variable domain, rest sourced from reference TRBV30 and TRBJ1-4, is SQTIHQWPATLVQPVGSPLSLECTVEGTSNPNLYWYRQAAGRGLQLLFYSVGIGQISSEVPQNLSASRPQDRQFILSSKKLLLSDSGFYLCAWSPRGVGKLFFGSGTQLSVL.

With regard to this clonotype: A clone one base away is much larger, so this may be a read error. The V and J genes are TRBV7-8 and TRBJ1-1; 9 nucleotides match TRBD1. The CDR3 covers 14 residues. With V trimmed by 4 bases and J by 5 bases, 5 bases remained unmatched. Germline CDR1 reads SGHVS; CDR2 reads FQNEAQ. CDR3 DNA sequence: TGTGCCAGCAGCTCAGACAGGGGGTCGACTGAAGCTTTCTTT. This translates into CASSSDRGSTEAFF.

There are many counts of this clonotype. This chain connects TRBV12-3 or TRBV12-4 to TRBJ2-1; D is tentatively TRBD1 or TRBD2 (6 bases each). The CDR3 has 16 amino acids. Trimming pared 6 bases from V and 3 bases from J, leaving 18 bases between. The CDR3 loop is CASSPRGLPVYNEQFF. For the CDR3, the DNA is TGTGCCAGCAGCCCCAGGGGACTGCCCGTCTACAATGAGCAGTTCTTC.